This T cell receptor beta chain was recovered during a study of cytomegalovirus exposure and HLA in healthy donors. This CDR3 contains 15 residues. V was shortened by 8 bases and J by 0 bases, with 14 bases between the two germline ends. Germline lookup yields CDR1 LNHNV and CDR2 YYDKDF (reference sequence). The PCR was carried out with 60 Vbeta primers and 13 Jbeta primers. Libraries were prepared by immunoSEQ multiplex PCR; TCRdb keeps only in-frame clonotypes and omits some of them. The data show about 190,000 clones, with roughly four fifths seen just once and 3% to 3.5% held by the top ten. The J gene is TRBJ1-5, the V gene TRBV15; D gene unclear. The sample was PBMCs. The TCR originated in a woman in her twenties or thirties in good health and CMV-seropositive. The DNA for the CDR3 is TGTGCCACCCGAGGGAGAATTAATAGCAATCAGCCCCAGCATTTT. Translation gives CATRGRINSNQPQHF.